Sequencing of this T cell receptor beta chain was carried out in a study of blood T cells in healthy people across ages. Of note for this clonotype: One end of the junction varies from germline; a read error may be responsible.

PCR was performed a second time for roughly 7 to 11 cycles using a sample-barcoded 5' primer and a J-beta primer mix. A single record per CDR3 protein comes from TCRdb applying MiXCR to the 5' RACE reads. Of some 1.5 million distinct CDR3 sequences in the sample, under 55% were seen once. This CDR3 has 14 residues. The material sequenced was blood. This TCR was sampled from a woman under 30 in good health. This rearrangement joins TRBV12-3 or TRBV12-4 to TRBJ1-1; possibly TRBD1 for D (6 bases). The CDR3 DNA sequence: TGTGCCGGCAGTAATCGACAGGCGAATACTGAAGCTTTCTTT. It yields the protein CAGSNRQANTEAFF.